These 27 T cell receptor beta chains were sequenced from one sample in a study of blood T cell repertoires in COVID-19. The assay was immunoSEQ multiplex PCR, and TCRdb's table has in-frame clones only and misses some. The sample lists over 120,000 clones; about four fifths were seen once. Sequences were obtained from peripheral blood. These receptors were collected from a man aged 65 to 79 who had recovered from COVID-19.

CDR3 region: CASSEGTSSYEQYF. For the CDR3, the DNA is TGCGCCAGCAGTGAGGGGACTAGCTCCTACGAGCAGTACTTC. This chain links TRBV10-1 with TRBJ2-7; 8 nucleotides line up with TRBD2. Trimming removed 2 bases from V and 0 bases from J; junction bases left unmatched: 0. The CDR3 runs to 14 residues. Germline V gives CDR1 WNHNN, CDR2 SYGVQD (reference sequence).

The CDR3 nucleotides are TGTGCCAGCAGGAGCCTGTACAATGAGCAGTTCTTC. Translation: CASRSLYNEQFF. This chain uses TRBV7-8 with TRBJ2-1, with D uncertain. Trimming left V 6 bases short and J 4 bases short, with 7 bases between. Germline V gene lookup returns CDR1 SGHVS and CDR2 FQNEAQ. The CDR3 extends over 12 amino acids.

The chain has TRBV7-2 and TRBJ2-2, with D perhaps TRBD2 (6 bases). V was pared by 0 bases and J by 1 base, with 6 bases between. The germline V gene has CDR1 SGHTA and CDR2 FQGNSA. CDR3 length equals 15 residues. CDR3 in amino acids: CASSLAGGNTGELFF. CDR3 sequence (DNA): TGTGCCAGCAGCTTAGCGGGAGGGAACACCGGGGAGCTGTTTTTT.

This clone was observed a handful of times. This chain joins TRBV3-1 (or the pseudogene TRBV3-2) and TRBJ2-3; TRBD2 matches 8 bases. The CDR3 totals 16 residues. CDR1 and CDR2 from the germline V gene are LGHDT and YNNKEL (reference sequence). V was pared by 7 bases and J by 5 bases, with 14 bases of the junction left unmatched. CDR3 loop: CASTSSSAGAVDTQYF. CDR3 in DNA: TGTGCCAGCACCTCAAGCTCAGCGGGAGCGGTAGATACGCAGTATTTT.

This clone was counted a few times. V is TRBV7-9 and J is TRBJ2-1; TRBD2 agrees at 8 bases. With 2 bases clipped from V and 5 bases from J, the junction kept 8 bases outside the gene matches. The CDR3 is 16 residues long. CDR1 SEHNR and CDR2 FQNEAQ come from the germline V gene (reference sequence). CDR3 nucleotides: TGTGCCAGCAGCTTAACCTTAAACGGGAGGGACAATGAGCAGTTCTTC. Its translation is CASSLTLNGRDNEQFF.

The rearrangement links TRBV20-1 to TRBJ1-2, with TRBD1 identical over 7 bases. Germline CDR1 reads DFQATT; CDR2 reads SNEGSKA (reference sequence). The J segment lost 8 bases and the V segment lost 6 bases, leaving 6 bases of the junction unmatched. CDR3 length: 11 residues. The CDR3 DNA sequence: TGCAGTGCCACCGACAGGGTCGGCTACACCTTC. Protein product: CSATDRVGYTF.

The CDR3 DNA reads as TGTGCCAGCCTTCGGAGGCTAAACACTGAAGCTTTCTTT. This encodes CASLRRLNTEAFF. The chain couples TRBV6-5 to TRBJ1-1; D not certain. Germline CDR1 reads MNHEY; CDR2 reads SVGAGI. The CDR3 has 13 amino acids. Trimming took 8 bases from V and 2 from J, leaving 12 bases between them.

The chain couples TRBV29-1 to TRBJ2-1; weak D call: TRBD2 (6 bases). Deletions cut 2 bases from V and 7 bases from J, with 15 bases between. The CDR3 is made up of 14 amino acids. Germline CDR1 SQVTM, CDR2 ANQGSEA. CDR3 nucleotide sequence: TGCAGCGTTGAAAAGAGACTAGTGAGGAATGAGCAGTTCTTC. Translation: CSVEKRLVRNEQFF.

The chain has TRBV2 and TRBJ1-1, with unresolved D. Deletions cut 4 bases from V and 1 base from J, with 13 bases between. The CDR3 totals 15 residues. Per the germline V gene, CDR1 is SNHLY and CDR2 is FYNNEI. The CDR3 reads CASSGVMKPNTEAFF. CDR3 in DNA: TGTGCCAGCAGTGGCGTTATGAAACCGAACACTGAAGCTTTCTTT.

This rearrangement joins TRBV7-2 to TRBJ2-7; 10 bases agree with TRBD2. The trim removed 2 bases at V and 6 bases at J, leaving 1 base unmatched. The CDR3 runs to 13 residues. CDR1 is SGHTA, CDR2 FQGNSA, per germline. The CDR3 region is CASSLKREGEQYF. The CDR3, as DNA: TGTGCCAGCAGCTTAAAGCGGGAGGGCGAGCAGTACTTC.

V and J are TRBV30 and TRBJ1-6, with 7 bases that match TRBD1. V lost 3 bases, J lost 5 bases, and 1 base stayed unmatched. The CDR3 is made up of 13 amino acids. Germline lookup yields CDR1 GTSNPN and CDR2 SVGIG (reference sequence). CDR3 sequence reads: CAWRQGNNSPLHF. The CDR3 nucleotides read TGTGCCTGGAGACAGGGGAATAATTCACCCCTCCACTTT.

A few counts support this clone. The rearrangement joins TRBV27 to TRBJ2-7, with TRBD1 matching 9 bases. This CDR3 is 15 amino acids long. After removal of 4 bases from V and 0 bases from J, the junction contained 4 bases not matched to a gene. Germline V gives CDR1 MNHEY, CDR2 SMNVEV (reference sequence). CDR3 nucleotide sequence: TGTGCCAGCAGTTCAGACAGGGGGTTCTCCTACGAGCAGTACTTC. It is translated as CASSSDRGFSYEQYF.

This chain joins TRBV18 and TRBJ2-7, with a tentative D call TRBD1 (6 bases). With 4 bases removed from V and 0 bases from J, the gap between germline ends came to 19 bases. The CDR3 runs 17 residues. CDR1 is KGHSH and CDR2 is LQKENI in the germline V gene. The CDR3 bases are TGTGCCAGCTCACTTTCGGGACAACCGGGCAGCTCCTACGAGCAGTACTTC. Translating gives CASSLSGQPGSSYEQYF.

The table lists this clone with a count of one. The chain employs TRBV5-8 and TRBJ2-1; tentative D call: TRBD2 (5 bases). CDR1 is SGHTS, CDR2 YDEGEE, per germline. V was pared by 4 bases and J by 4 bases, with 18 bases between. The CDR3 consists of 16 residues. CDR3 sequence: CASSISIWGAYNEQFF. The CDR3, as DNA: TGTGCCAGCAGCATTAGCATTTGGGGAGCTTACAATGAGCAGTTCTTC.

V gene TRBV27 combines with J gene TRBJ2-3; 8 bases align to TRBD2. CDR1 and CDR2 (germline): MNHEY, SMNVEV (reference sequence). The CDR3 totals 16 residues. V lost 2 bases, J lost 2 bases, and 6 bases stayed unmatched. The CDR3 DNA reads TGTGCCAGCAGTTTAAGGGTAGCGGGACACACAGATACGCAGTATTTT. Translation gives CASSLRVAGHTDTQYF.

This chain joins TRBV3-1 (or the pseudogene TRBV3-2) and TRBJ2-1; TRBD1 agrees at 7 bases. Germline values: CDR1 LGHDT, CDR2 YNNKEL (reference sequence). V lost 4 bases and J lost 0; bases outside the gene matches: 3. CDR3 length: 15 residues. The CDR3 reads CASSRGQSSYNEQFF. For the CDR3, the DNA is TGTGCCAGCAGCCGGGGACAGAGCTCCTACAATGAGCAGTTCTTC.

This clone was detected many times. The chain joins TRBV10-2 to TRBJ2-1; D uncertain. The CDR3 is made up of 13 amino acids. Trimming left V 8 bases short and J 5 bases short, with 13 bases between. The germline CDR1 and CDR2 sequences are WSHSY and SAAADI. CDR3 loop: CASALQQNNEQFF. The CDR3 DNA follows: TGCGCCAGCGCGTTACAGCAAAACAATGAGCAGTTCTTC.

CDR3 protein: CASSPGGASGYTF. CDR3 nucleotide sequence: TGTGCCAGCTCACCTGGAGGGGCCAGTGGCTACACCTTC. This chain uses TRBV18 with TRBJ1-2; tentatively, D is TRBD1 (5 bases). Per the germline V gene, CDR1 is KGHSH and CDR2 is LQKENI. V lost 3 bases, J lost 7 bases, and 12 bases lay in between. There are 13 residues in the CDR3.

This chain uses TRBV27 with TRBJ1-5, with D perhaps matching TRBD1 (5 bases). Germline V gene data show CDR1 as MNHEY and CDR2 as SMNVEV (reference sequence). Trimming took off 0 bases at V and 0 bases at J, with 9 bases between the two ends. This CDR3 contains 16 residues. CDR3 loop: CASSLSPGFSNQPQHF. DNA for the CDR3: TGTGCCAGCAGTTTATCACCAGGGTTTAGCAATCAGCCCCAGCATTTT.

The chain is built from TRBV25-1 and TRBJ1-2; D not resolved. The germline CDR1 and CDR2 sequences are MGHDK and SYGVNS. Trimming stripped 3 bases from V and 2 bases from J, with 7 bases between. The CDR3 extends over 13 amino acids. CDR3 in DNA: TGTGCCAGCAGTGAGGCAGGAAACTATGGCTACACCTTC. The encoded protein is CASSEAGNYGYTF.

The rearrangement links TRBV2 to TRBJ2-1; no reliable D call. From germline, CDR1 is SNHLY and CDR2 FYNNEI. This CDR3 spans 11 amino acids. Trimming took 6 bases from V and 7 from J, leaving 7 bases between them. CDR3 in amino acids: CASRDFNEQFF. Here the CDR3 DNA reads TGTGCCAGCAGAGACTTTAATGAGCAGTTCTTC.

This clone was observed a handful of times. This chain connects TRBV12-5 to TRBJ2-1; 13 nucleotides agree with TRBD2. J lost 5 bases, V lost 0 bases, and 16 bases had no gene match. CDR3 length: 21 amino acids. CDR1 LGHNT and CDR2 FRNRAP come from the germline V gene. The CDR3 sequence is CASGLVEGWGLAGPGDNEQFF. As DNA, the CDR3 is TGTGCTAGTGGTTTGGTAGAGGGTTGGGGACTAGCGGGACCTGGGGACAATGAGCAGTTCTTC.

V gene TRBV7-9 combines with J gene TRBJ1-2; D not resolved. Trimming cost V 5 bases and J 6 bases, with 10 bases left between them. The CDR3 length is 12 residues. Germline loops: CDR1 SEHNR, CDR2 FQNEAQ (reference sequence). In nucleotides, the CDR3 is TGTGCCAGCAGCCCCCCCGGAGATGGCTACACCTTC. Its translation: CASSPPGDGYTF.

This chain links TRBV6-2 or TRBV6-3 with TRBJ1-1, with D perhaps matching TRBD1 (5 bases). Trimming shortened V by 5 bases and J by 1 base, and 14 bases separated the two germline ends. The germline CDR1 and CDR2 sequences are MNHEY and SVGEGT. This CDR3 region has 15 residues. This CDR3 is CASSREGRWNTEAFF. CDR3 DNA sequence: TGTGCCAGCAGTAGGGAGGGGCGATGGAACACTGAAGCTTTCTTT.

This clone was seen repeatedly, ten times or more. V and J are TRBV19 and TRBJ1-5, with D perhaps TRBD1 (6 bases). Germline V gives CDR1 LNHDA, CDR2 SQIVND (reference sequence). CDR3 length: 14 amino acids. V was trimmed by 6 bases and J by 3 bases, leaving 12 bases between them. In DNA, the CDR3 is TGTGCCAGTAGCATCGGACAGATCAATCAGCCCCAGCATTTT. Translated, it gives CASSIGQINQPQHF. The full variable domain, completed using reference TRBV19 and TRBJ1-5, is DGGITQSPKYLFRKEGQNVTLSCEQNLNHDAMYWYRQDPGQGLRLIYYSQIVNDFQKGDIAEGYSVSREKKESFPLTVTSAQKNPTAFYLCASSIGQINQPQHFGDGTRLSIL.

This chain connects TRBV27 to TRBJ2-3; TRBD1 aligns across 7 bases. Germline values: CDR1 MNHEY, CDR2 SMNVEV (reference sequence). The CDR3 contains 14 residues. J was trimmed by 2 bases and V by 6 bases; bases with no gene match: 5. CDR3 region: CASRRDRATDTQYF. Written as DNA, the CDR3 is TGTGCCAGCAGACGTGACAGGGCCACAGATACGCAGTATTTT.

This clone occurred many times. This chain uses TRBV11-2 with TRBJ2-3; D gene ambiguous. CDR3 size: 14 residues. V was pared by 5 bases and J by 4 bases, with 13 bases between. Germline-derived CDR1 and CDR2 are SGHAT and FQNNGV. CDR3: CASSLSIEADTQYF. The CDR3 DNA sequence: TGTGCCAGCAGCCTCTCTATAGAGGCAGATACGCAGTATTTT.